The subject of this entry is one T cell receptor (beta chain). Its antigen is unidentified. Amplification used 60 Vbeta primers and 13 Jbeta primers. Original data processing: It was a later analysis that counted around 85 million unique TCR beta chains, of which some 12 million were shared. Method: immunoSEQ multiplex PCR; TCRdb's copy keeps in-frame clones and lacks some. V and J calls and clone size come straight from that table; D and trimming were deduced from the DNA. The table records 150,000 to 200,000 clones, about four fifths of them present only once. These data are taken from a study of cytomegalovirus exposure and HLA in healthy donors. Germline-derived CDR1 and CDR2 are LNHDA and SQIVND (reference sequence). Trimming removed 6 bases at V and 2 bases at J, with 17 bases between. The CDR3 has 15 amino acids. Study-level findings and limits: Per a later analysis, HLA-associated TCR beta chains showed more clonal expansion than other, equally common TCR beta chains. Serostatus for CMV was the only available immune exposure information.

V is TRBV19 and J is TRBJ2-7; perhaps TRBD2 as D (5 bases). The sample was PBMCs. This TCR came from a woman between 25 and 40 years old in good health and CMV-seropositive. CDR3 protein: CASRKNEGPPYEQYF. Here the CDR3 DNA reads TGTGCCAGTAGAAAGAATGAGGGTCCCCCCTACGAGCAGTACTTC.